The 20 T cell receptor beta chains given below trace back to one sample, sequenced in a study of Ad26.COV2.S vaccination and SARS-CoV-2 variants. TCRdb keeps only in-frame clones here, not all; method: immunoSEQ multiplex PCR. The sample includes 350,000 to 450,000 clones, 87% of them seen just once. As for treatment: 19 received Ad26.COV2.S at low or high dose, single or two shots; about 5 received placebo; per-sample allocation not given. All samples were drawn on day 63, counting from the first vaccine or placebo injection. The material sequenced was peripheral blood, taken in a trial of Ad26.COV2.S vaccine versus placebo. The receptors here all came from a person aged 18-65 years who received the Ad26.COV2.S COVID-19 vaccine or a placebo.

The CDR3 is CASSLAGGRDSTYEQYF. DNA of the CDR3: TGTGCCAGCAGCTTAGCGGGGGGCAGGGACAGCACCTACGAGCAGTACTTC. This chain connects TRBV7-8 to TRBJ2-7; D might be TRBD1 (7 bases). Trimming removed 0 bases at V and 2 bases at J, with 17 bases between. CDR1 and CDR2 (germline): SGHVS, FQNEAQ. CDR3 length equals 17 residues.

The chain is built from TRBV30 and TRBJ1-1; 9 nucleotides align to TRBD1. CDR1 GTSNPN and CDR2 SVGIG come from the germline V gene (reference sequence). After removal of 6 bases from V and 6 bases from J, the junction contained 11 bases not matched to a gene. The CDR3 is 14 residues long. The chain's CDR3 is CACVLGQGRAEAFF. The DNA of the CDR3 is TGTGCCTGCGTACTAGGACAGGGGAGGGCTGAAGCTTTCTTT.

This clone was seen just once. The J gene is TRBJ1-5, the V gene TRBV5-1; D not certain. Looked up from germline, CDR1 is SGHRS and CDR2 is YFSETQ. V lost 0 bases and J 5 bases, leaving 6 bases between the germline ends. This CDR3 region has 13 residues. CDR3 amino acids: CASSLGLDQPQHF. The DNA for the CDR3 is TGCGCCAGCAGCTTGGGTTTGGATCAGCCCCAGCATTTT. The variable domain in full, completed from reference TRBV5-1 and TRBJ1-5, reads KAGVTQTPRYLIKTRGQQVTLSCSPISGHRSVSWYQQTPGQGLQFLFEYFSETQRNKGNFPGRFSGRQFSNSRSEMNVSTLELGDSALYLCASSLGLDQPQHFGDGTRLSIL.

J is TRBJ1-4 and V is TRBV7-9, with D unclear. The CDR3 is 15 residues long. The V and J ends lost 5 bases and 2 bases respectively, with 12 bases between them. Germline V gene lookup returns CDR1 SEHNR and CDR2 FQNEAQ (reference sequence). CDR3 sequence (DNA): TGTGCCAGCAGCGTCCGATCAGGCACTAATGAAAAACTGTTTTTT. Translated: CASSVRSGTNEKLFF.

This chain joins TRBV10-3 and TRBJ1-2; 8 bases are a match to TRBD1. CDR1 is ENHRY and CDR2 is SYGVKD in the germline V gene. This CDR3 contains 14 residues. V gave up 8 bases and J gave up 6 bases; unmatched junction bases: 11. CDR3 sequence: CAIQTGAGGDGYTF. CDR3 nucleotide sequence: TGTGCCATCCAGACAGGGGCTGGGGGCGATGGCTACACCTTC.

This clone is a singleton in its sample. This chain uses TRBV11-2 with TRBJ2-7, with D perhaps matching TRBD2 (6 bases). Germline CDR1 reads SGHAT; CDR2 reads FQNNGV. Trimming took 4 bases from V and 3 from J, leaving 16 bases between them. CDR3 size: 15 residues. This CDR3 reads CASSSKGPGDYEQYF. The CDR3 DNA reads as TGTGCCAGCAGCTCAAAAGGACCGGGGGACTACGAGCAGTACTTC.

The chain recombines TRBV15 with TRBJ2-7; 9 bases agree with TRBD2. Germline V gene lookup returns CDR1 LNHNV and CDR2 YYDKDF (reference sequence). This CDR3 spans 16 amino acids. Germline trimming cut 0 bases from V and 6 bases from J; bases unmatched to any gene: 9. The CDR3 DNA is TGTGCCACCAGCAGAGATCGGGGGCTAGCGGGGCGCGAGCAGTACTTC. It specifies CATSRDRGLAGREQYF.

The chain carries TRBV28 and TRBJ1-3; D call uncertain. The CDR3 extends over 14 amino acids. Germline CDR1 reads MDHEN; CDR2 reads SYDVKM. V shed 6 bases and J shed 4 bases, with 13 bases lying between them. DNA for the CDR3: TGTGCCAGCAGGGGCGCGGGGTCAGGAAACACCATATATTTT. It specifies CASRGAGSGNTIYF.

CDR3 loop: CASSLDVGDYTF. CDR3 sequence (DNA): TGTGCCAGCAGCTTGGATGTCGGGGACTACACCTTC. V and J are TRBV5-4 and TRBJ1-2; D not certain. The CDR3 is made up of 12 amino acids. From germline, CDR1 is SGHNT and CDR2 YYREEE (reference sequence). The V and J ends lost 0 bases and 10 bases respectively, with 10 bases between them.

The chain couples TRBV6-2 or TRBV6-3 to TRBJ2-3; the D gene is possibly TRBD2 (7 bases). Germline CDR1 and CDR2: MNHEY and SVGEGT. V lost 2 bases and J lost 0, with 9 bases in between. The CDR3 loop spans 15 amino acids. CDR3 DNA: TGTGCCAGCAGTTACGGGGGGGCGAGCACAGATACGCAGTATTTT. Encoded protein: CASSYGGASTDTQYF.

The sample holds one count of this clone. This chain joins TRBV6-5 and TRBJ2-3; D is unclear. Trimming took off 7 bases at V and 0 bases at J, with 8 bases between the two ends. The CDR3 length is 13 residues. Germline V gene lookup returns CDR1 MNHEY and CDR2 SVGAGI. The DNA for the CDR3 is TGTGCCAGCATCGAAAGGAGCACAGATACGCAGTATTTT. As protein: CASIERSTDTQYF.

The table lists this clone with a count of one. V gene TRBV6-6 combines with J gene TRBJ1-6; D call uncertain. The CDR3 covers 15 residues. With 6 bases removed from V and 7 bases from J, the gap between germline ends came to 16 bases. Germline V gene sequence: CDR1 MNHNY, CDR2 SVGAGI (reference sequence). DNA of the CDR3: TGTGCCAGCAGCCCCCGTGTGGGGAAAAATTCACCCCTCCACTTT. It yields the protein CASSPRVGKNSPLHF.

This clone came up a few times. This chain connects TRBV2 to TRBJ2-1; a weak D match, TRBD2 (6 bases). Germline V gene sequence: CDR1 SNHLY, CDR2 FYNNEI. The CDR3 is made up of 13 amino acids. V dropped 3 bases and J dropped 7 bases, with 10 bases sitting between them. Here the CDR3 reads CASSDREQNEQFF. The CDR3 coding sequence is TGTGCCAGCAGTGACCGGGAGCAAAATGAGCAGTTCTTC.

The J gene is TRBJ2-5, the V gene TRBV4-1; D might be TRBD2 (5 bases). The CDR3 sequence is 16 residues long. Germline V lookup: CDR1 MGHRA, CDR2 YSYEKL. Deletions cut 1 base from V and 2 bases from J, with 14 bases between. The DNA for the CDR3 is TGCGCCAGCAGCCAAGGGACGACTATATATCAAGAGACCCAGTACTTC. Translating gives CASSQGTTIYQETQYF.

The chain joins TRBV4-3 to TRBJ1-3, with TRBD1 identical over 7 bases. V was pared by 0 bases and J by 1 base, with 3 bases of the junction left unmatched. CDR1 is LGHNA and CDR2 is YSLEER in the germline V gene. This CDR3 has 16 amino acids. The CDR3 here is CASSQDLGQSGNTIYF. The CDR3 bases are TGCGCCAGCAGCCAAGATCTGGGACAGTCTGGAAACACCATATATTTT.

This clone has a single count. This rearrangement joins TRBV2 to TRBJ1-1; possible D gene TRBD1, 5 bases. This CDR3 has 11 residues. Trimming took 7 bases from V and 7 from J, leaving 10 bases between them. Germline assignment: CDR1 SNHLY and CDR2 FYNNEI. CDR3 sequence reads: CASTQGDEAFF. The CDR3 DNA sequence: TGTGCCAGCACCCAGGGCGATGAAGCTTTCTTT.

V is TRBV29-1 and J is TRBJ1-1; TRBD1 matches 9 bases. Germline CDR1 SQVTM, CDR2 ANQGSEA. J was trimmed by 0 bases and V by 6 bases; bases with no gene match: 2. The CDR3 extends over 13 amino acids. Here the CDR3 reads CSVGQGLNTEAFF. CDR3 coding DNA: TGCAGCGTGGGACAGGGTCTGAACACTGAAGCTTTCTTT.

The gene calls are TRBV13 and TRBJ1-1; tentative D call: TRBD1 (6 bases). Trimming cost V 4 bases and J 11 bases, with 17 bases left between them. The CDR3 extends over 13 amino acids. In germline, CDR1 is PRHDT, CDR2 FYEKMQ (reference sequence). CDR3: CASSYGTPGGAFF. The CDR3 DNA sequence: TGTGCCAGCAGCTATGGGACACCGGGTGGGGCTTTCTTT. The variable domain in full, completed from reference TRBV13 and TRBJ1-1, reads AAGVIQSPRHLIKEKRETATLKCYPIPRHDTVYWYQQGPGQDPQFLISFYEKMQSDKGSIPDRFSAQQFSDYHSELNMSSLELGDSALYFCASSYGTPGGAFFGQGTRLTVV.

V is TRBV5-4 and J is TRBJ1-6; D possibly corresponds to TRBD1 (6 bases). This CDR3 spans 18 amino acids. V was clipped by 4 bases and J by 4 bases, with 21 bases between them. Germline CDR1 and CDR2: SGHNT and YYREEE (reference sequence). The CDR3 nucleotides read TGTGCCAGCAGCGGAGGCGGCCCGGGGGGCTTTTATAATTCACCCCTCCACTTT. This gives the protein CASSGGGPGGFYNSPLHF.

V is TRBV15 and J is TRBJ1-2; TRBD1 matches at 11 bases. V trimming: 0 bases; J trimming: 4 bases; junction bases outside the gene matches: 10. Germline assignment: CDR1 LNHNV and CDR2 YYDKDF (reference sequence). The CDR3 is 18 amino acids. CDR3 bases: TGTGCCACCAGCAGAGAAAACCCCGGACAGGGGGCTGGCTATGGCTACACCTTC. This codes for CATSRENPGQGAGYGYTF. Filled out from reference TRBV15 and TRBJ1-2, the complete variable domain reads DAMVIQNPRYQVTQFGKPVTLSCSQTLNHNVMYWYQQKSSQAPKLLFHYYDKDFNNEADTPDNFQSRRPNTSFCFLDIRSPGLGDTAMYLCATSRENPGQGAGYGYTFGSGTRLTVV.